The source of this TCR beta chain is a study of blood T cell repertoires in COVID-19. On the study more broadly: Sites across the United States, Italy and Spain contributed samples from acute and convalescent COVID-19.

Data came from immunoSEQ multiplex PCR; TCRdb stores just in-frame clones and leaves some out. The repertoire holds about 200,000 clones, with around 90% as singletons. Trimming at V came to 8 bases and at J to 3 bases, leaving 4 bases not matched to a gene. Germline V gene lookup returns CDR1 MNHNY and CDR2 SVGAGI (reference sequence). The CDR3 has 14 residues. Sequencing used peripheral blood. The source is a man aged 60-69 years who had recovered from COVID-19. This chain links TRBV6-6 with TRBJ1-6; 7 bases align to TRBD1. The CDR3 spells CASRGTVYNSPLHF. The CDR3 bases are TGTGCCAGCCGAGGGACAGTCTATAATTCACCCCTCCACTTT.